The source of this T cell receptor beta chain is a study of blood T cell repertoires in COVID-19 (dated by TCRdb to about 2020). In terms of the full investigation: Samples covering the acute and convalescent phases of COVID-19 were provided by collaborators in the United States, Italy and Spain. Deeply sampled blood TCRbeta repertoires from subjects exposed to, actively infected with, or recovered from COVID-19 were included in the dataset. The samples were drawn from the first 160 participants of the ongoing ImmuneRACE study and from under 1,500 subjects provided by 6 global collaborators. The prospective study material was composed of cDNA or gDNA derived from T cells, B-cell-depleted T cells, or PBMCs. Where available, HLA class I and class II types were taken from metadata supplied by the sample provider and were not determined by assay-based typing. A de-identified subject ID, COVID-19 status, age in years and sex were almost always included in the sample metadata. The repertoires were released in a freely available public database meant as a resource for research on the immune response to SARS-CoV-2.

As for this clone: The antigen it recognizes is unknown. Qualities for individual bases were not recorded, and no much larger clone is one base off.

General study outcomes and caveats: The amount of clinical and demographic metadata varied by source and participant and was provided uncurated.

CDR1 is given as SGHRS and CDR2 as YFSETQ, both from the germline V gene. The CDR3 goes from the cysteine to the phenylalanine over 15 residues. The retained sequence is limited to the CDR3, 45 bases, with the frame set at the first base. Trimmed from V: 3 bases; trimmed from J: 3 bases; junction bases lacking a gene match: 8. At one collaborating source in Seattle, patients were enrolled during active infection and were followed longitudinally through the course of disease. Each collaborating institution followed its own protocols to collect whole blood in K2EDTA tubes. For TCRbeta analysis, collaborator samples were shipped as frozen whole blood, as isolated PBMCs, or as DNA extracted from either sample type. TCRbeta CDR3 regions were amplified from genomic DNA by means of the immunoSEQ Assay, a bias-controlled multiplex PCR. In the source study's methods: Within the assay, amplification of reference gene primers was used to estimate how many nucleated cells each sample contained. To quantify the absolute abundance of each unique TCRbeta CDR3 rearrangement, sequence reads were collapsed and filtered. For each sample, productive Simpson clonality was calculated by taking the square root of Simpson's diversity index across productive rearrangements. TCRdb retrieved this table from immuneACCESS and kept in-frame rearrangements only. Not all clones are present; in checked studies, unresolved V genes account for under half, and no reason is known for the remainder. That table gives V, J and clone size, and the DNA gave D and trimming. In all, the sample holds about 52,000 clones, and roughly four fifths of those were seen once. 9.5% to 13% of the sample is held by the ten biggest clonotypes.

Sequenced material: peripheral blood. The sequence is built from TRBV5-1 and TRBJ1-2; 7 bases in the middle match TRBD1. This receptor was taken from a man at least 80 years old with COVID-19, enrolled during active disease. The CDR3 loop reads CASSYTRDSDYGYTF. The sequenced DNA is TGCGCCAGCAGCTACACCCGGGACAGTGACTATGGCTACACCTTC.